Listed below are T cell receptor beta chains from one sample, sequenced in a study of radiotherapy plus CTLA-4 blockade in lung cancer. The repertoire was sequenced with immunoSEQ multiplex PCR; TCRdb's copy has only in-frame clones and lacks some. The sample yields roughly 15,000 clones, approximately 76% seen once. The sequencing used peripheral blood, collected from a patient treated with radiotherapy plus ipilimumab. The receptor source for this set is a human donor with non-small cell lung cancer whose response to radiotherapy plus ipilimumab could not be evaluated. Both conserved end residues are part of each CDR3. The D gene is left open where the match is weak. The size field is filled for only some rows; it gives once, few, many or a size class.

DNA: TGCAGTGCTAGCCTAGAAGAGACCCAGTACTTC
CDR3: CSASLEETQYF
D: -
J: TRBJ2-5
V: TRBV20-1
size: -

DNA: TGTGCCATCAGTGACCCTGAAGGGGCCTCGTGGGACTATGGCTACACCTTC
CDR3: CAISDPEGASWDYGYTF
D: -
J: TRBJ1-2
V: TRBV10-3
size: -

DNA: TGTGCCTGCACCAGGGGCTTGAACACTGAAGCTTTCTTT
CDR3: CACTRGLNTEAFF
D: -
J: TRBJ1-1
V: TRBV30
size: -

DNA: TGTGCCAGCTCACCCGGTGGGGGGGCCTCAGATACGCAGTATTTT
CDR3: CASSPGGGASDTQYF
D: -
J: TRBJ2-3
V: TRBV18
size: -

DNA: TGTGCCAGCAAGAGCGGGGGGGGACAAGAGACCCAGTACTTC
CDR3: CASKSGGGQETQYF
D: TRBD2
J: TRBJ2-5
V: TRBV2
size: few

DNA: TGTGCCAGCAGTTTAGCGACAGGGCTAGCTAACTATGGCTACACCTTC
CDR3: CASSLATGLANYGYTF
D: TRBD1
J: TRBJ1-2
V: TRBV28
size: -

DNA: TGTGCCAGCAGTGTAGGGGGGGCCTATGGCTACACCTTC
CDR3: CASSVGGAYGYTF
D: -
J: TRBJ1-2
V: TRBV2
size: few

DNA: TGCGCCAGCAGTGAGAGGGGCGAAGCTTTCTTT
CDR3: CASSERGEAFF
D: -
J: TRBJ1-1
V: TRBV10-2
size: -

DNA: TGTGCCAGCTCGGACTCCGGGGGGCCAGGAAACACCATATATTTT
CDR3: CASSDSGGPGNTIYF
D: -
J: TRBJ1-3
V: TRBV18
size: -

DNA: TGTGCCAGCAGCTCGACAGGGTACGGCGAGCAGTACTTC
CDR3: CASSSTGYGEQYF
D: TRBD1
J: TRBJ2-7
V: TRBV7-2
size: -

DNA: TGCGCCAGCAGCTTGGGGGGCGGCAGGGGGCTTTCCTCCTTTATGAACACTGAAGCTTTCTTT
CDR3: CASSLGGGRGLSSFMNTEAFF
D: TRBD1
J: TRBJ1-1
V: TRBV5-1
size: -